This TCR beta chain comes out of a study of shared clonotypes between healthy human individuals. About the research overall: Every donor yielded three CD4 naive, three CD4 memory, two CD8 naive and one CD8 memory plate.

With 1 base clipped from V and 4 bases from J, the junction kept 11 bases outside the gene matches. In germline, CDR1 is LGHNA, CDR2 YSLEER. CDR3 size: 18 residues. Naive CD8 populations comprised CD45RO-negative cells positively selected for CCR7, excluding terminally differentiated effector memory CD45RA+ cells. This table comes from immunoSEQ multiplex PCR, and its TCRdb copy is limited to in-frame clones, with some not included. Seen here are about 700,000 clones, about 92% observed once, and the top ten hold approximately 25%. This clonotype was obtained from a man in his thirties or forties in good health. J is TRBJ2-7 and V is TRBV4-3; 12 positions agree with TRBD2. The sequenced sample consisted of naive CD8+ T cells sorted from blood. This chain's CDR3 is CASSQGLGATSGSYEQYF. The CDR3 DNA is TGCGCCAGCAGCCAAGGCCTGGGGGCGACTAGCGGGAGTTACGAGCAGTACTTC.